A single sample gave rise to the 7 T cell receptor beta chains below, sequenced in a study of OX40 agonist ivuxolimab in advanced cancers. Library preparation used the immunoSEQ multiplex PCR assay. TCRdb mirrors the immuneACCESS table, restricted to in-frame sequences. Some clones are absent from its copies; in checked studies, under half trace to an unresolved V gene, and the reason for the others is unknown. The sample profile shows 80,000 or so clones; around 91% of them were found once. Clones ranked in the top ten supply 1.5% to 2% of the sample. This specimen was CD4+ or CD8+ T cells sorted from blood, taken in a trial of the OX40 agonist ivuxolimab. The receptors were sampled from an adult with an advanced solid tumor such as melanoma, head and neck, liver or kidney cancer.

This chain connects TRBV4-3 to TRBJ2-3, with D possibly TRBD1 on 5 matching bases. The CDR3 sequence is 16 residues long. The ends were cut back, 0 bases at V and 4 bases at J, with 14 bases in the middle. Germline loops: CDR1 LGHNA, CDR2 YSLEER. The CDR3 DNA reads TGCGCCAGCAGCCAAGATCTCACAGGAGAGGCAGATACGCAGTATTTT. This codes for CASSQDLTGEADTQYF.

This sequence joins TRBV5-6 and TRBJ2-1; possibly TRBD1 or TRBD2 for D (5 bases each). V was pared by 4 bases and J by 5 bases, with 13 bases between. The CDR3 runs to 14 residues. In germline, CDR1 is SGHDT, CDR2 YYEEEE. Written as DNA, the CDR3 is TGTGCCAGCAGCGATTCCGGGACCGACAATGAGCAGTTCTTC. This encodes CASSDSGTDNEQFF. Combining the CDR3 with reference TRBV5-6 and TRBJ2-1 gives the whole variable domain DAGVTQSPTHLIKTRGQQVTLRCSPKSGHDTVSWYQQALGQGPQFIFQYYEEEERQRGNFPDRFSGHQFPNYSSELNVNALLLGDSALYLCASSDSGTDNEQFFGPGTRLTVL.

The chain joins TRBV23-1 to TRBJ2-1, with D possibly being TRBD2 (5 bases). TRBV23-1 is placed among ORFs of uncertain function. V shed 7 bases and J shed 6 bases, with 16 bases lying between them. CDR3 length: 14 amino acids. The CDR3: CASINDEGPNEQFF. The DNA for the CDR3 is TGCGCCAGCATCAACGACGAGGGCCCCAATGAGCAGTTCTTC.

The chain joins TRBV11-1 to TRBJ2-7; D is possibly TRBD2 (5 bases). Trimming removed 6 bases at V and 4 bases at J, with 13 bases between. There are 13 residues in the CDR3. Germline lookup yields CDR1 SGHAT and CDR2 FQDESV (reference sequence). CDR3 residues: CASSSDWIYEQYF. CDR3 DNA sequence: TGTGCCAGCAGTTCGGACTGGATATACGAGCAGTACTTC.

V is TRBV7-2 and J is TRBJ1-6, with D possibly matching TRBD1 (6 bases). The V and J ends lost 4 bases and 14 bases respectively, with 12 bases between them. The CDR3 length is 12 residues. CDR1 and CDR2 (germline): SGHTA, FQGNSA. The CDR3 DNA sequence: TGTGCCAGCAGCTCCGGTACAGGGACCCTCCACTTT. Translation gives CASSSGTGTLHF.

The chain joins TRBV23-1 to TRBJ2-3, with unresolved D. TRBV23-1 is reported as an ORF; its role is uncertain. V dropped 9 bases and J dropped 3 bases, with 4 bases sitting between them. The CDR3 loop spans 10 amino acids. CDR3 sequence reads: CARITDTQYF. The CDR3, as DNA: TGCGCCAGGATAACAGATACGCAGTATTTT.

The chain carries TRBV28 and TRBJ1-5; the D is unclear. Deletions cut 3 bases from V and 0 bases from J, with 12 bases between. The CDR3 consists of 16 residues. Germline CDR1 reads MDHEN; CDR2 reads SYDVKM. CDR3 amino acids: CASSLRAAYSNQPQHF. CDR3 in DNA: TGTGCCAGCAGTTTGCGGGCAGCTTATAGCAATCAGCCCCAGCATTTT.